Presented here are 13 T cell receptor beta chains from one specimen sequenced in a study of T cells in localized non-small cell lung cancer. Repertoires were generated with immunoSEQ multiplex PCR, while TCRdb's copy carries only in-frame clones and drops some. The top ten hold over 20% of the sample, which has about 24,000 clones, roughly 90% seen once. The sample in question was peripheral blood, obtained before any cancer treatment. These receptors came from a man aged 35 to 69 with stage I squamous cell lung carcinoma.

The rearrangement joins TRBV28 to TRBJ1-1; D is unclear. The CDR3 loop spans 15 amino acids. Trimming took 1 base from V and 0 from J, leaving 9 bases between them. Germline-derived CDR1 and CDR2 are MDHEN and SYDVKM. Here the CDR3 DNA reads TGTGCCAGCAGTTTATTAACAGTTATGAACACTGAAGCTTTCTTT. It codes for CASSLLTVMNTEAFF.

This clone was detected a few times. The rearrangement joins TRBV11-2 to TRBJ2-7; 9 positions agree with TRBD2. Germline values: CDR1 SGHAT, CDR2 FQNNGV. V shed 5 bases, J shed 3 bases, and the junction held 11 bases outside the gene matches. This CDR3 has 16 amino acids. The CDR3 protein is CASSLRLAGTFYEQYF. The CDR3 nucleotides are TGTGCCAGCAGCCTCAGGCTAGCGGGGACTTTCTACGAGCAGTACTTC.

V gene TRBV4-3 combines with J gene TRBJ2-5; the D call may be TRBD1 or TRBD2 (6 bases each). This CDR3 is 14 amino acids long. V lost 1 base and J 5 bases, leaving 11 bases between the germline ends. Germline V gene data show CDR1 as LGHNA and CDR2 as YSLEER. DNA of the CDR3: TGCGCCAGCAGCCAAGGTCAAGGGGGGGAGACCCAGTACTTC. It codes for CASSQGQGGETQYF.

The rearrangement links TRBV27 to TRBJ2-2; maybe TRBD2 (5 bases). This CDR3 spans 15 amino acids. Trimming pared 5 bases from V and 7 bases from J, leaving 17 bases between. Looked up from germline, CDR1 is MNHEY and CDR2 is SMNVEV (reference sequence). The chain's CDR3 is CASSPGLARHGELFF. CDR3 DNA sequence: TGTGCCAGCAGTCCCGGACTGGCTCGACACGGGGAGCTGTTTTTT.

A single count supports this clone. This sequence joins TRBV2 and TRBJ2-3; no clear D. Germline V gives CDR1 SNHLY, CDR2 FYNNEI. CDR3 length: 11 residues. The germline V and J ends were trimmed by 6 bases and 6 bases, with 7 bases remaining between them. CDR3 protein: CASRLWDTQYF. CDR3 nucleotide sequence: TGTGCCAGCAGGCTTTGGGATACGCAGTATTTT.

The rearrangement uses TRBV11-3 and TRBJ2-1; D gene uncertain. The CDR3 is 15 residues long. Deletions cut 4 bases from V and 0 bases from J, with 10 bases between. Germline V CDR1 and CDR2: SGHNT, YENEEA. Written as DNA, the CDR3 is TGTGCCAGCAGCTCGAAGCCGGACTCCTACAATGAGCAGTTCTTC. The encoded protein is CASSSKPDSYNEQFF.

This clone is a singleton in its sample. The CDR3 loop reads CAWSGQLRLTNYGYTF. CDR3 DNA: TGTGCCTGGAGTGGACAATTACGTTTAACTAACTATGGCTACACCTTC. V and J are TRBV30 and TRBJ1-2; D is unclear. The CDR3 runs 16 residues. V was trimmed by 1 base and J by 0 bases, leaving 15 bases between them. Germline loops: CDR1 GTSNPN, CDR2 SVGIG (reference sequence).

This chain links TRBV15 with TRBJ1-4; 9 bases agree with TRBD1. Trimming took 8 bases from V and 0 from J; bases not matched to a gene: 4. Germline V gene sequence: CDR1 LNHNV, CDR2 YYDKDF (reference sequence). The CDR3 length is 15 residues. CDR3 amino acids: CATLGQGATNEKLFF. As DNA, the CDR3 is TGTGCCACCCTGGGACAGGGTGCAACTAATGAAAAACTGTTTTTT.

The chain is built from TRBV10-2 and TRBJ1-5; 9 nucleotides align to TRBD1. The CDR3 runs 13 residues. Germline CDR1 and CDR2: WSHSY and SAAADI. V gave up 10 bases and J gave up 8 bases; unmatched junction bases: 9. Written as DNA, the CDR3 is TGCGCCACCAGCCGGGACAGGGTTAAGCCCCAGCATTTT. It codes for CATSRDRVKPQHF.

The CDR3 sequence: CASSLGGPGERPQHF. For the CDR3, the DNA is TGTGCCAGCAGCTTAGGGGGGCCAGGGGAACGGCCCCAGCATTTT. This chain joins TRBV7-8 and TRBJ1-5, with D maybe TRBD1 (6 bases). Deletions cut 1 base from V and 9 bases from J, with 16 bases between. The CDR3 is made up of 15 amino acids. Per the germline V gene, CDR1 is SGHVS and CDR2 is FQNEAQ.

CDR3 amino acids: CASSPHDRLNTEAFF. The CDR3 DNA reads as TGTGCCAGCTCACCACACGACAGACTGAACACTGAAGCTTTCTTT. The V and J genes are TRBV18 and TRBJ1-1; perhaps TRBD1 as D (5 bases). The CDR3 extends over 15 amino acids. Trimming pared 1 base from V and 0 bases from J, leaving 9 bases between. In germline, CDR1 is KGHSH, CDR2 LQKENI. Full variable domain (remainder filled in from reference TRBV18 and TRBJ1-1): NAGVMQNPRHLVRRRGQEARLRCSPMKGHSHVYWYRQLPEEGLKFMVYLQKENIIDESGMPKERFSAEFPKEGPSILRIQQVVRGDSAAYFCASSPHDRLNTEAFFGQGTRLTVV.

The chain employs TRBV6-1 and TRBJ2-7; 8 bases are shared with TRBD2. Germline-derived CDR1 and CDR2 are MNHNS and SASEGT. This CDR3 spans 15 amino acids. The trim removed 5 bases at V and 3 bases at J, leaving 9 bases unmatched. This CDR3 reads CASSPGRGSGYEQYF. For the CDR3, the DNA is TGTGCCAGCAGTCCCGGGAGGGGATCCGGCTACGAGCAGTACTTC.

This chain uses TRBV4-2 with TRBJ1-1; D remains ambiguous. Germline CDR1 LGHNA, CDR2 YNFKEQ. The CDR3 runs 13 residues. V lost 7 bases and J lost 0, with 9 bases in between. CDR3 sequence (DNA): TGTGCCAGCACGCGGGTAGTGAACACTGAAGCTTTCTTT. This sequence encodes CASTRVVNTEAFF.